The 3 T cell receptor beta chains below were found in one sample sequenced in a study of OX40 agonist ivuxolimab in advanced cancers. Some clones are missing from TCRdb's copy, which holds only in-frame ones; the method was immunoSEQ multiplex PCR. The sample lists about 35,000 clones; roughly 90% were seen once. The source was CD4+ or CD8+ T cells sorted from blood, collected in a trial of the OX40 agonist ivuxolimab. The receptors here all came from an adult with an advanced solid tumor such as melanoma, head and neck, liver or kidney cancer.

The chain joins TRBV28 to TRBJ2-2; D uncertain. The V end was cut by 4 bases, the J end by 1 base, with 13 bases between. CDR1 and CDR2 (germline): MDHEN, SYDVKM. The CDR3 runs to 16 residues. CDR3 protein: CASSSGLILNTGELFF. In DNA, the CDR3 is TGTGCCAGCAGTTCCGGGCTTATATTGAACACCGGGGAGCTGTTTTTT.

V usage is TRBV28 and J usage is TRBJ2-7; D is uncertain. Trimming stripped 6 bases from V and 0 bases from J, with 6 bases between. In germline, CDR1 is MDHEN, CDR2 SYDVKM. This CDR3 contains 12 residues. The chain's CDR3 is CASSSGSYEQYF. In nucleotides, the CDR3 is TGTGCCAGCAGCTCCGGCTCCTACGAGCAGTACTTC.

In this sample, this clone turned up once. The chain is built from TRBV6-5 and TRBJ2-7, with 12 bases identical to TRBD2. The germline gives CDR1 MNHEY, CDR2 SVGAGI. This CDR3 region has 15 residues. V dropped 4 bases and J dropped 2; count of bases not matched to a gene: 3. The DNA for the CDR3 is TGTGCCAGCAGTTTAGGACTAGCGGGAACCTACGAGCAGTACTTC. Translating it yields CASSLGLAGTYEQYF.